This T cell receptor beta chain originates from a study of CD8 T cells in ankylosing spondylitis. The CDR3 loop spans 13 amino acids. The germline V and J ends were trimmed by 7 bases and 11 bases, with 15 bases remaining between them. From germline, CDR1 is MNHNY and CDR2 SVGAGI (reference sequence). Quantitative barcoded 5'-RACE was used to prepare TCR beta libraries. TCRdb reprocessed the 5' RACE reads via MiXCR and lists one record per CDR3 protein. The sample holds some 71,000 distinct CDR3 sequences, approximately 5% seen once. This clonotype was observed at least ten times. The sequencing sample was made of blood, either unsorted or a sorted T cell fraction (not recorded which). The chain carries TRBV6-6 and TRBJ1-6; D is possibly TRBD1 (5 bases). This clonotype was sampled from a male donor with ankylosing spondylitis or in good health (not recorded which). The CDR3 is CASTSSEGPPLHF. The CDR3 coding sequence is TGTGCCAGCACCTCGTCGGAGGGACCACCCCTCCACTTT.